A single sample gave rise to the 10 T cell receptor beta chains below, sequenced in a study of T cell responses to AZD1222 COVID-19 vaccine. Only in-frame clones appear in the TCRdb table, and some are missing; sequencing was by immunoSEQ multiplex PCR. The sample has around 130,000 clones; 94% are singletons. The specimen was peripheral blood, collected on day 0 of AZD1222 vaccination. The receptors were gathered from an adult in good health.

The CDR3 sequence: CASSLLSPGDTQYF. The CDR3 DNA reads as TGTGCCAGCAGCCTTCTTAGCCCGGGAGATACGCAGTATTTT. The J gene is TRBJ2-3, the V gene TRBV6-5, with unresolved D. This CDR3 contains 14 residues. V was clipped by 6 bases and J by 5 bases, with 15 bases between them. Germline CDR1 and CDR2: MNHEY and SVGAGI.

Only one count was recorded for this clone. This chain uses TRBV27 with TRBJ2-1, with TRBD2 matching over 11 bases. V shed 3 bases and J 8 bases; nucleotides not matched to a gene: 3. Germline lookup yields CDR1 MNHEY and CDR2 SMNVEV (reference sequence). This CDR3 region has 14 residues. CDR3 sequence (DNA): TGTGCCAGCAGTTTGTTACTAGCGGGAGATGAGCAGTTCTTC. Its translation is CASSLLLAGDEQFF.

The CDR3 nucleotides are TGTGCCAGCAGGGCCACAGGGGCGGGGAACACTGAAGCTTTCTTT. Translated: CASRATGAGNTEAFF. This chain links TRBV6-5 with TRBJ1-1, with TRBD1 matching over 7 bases. J gave up 1 base and V 6 bases, and 8 bases lay outside the gene matches. Looked up from germline, CDR1 is MNHEY and CDR2 is SVGAGI. This CDR3 comprises 15 residues.

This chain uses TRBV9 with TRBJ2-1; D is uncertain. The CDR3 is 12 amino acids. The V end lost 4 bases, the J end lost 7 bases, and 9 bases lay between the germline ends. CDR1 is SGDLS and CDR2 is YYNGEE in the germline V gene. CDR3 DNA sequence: TGTGCCAGCAGCCTCCTCGCTAATGAGCAGTTCTTC. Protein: CASSLLANEQFF. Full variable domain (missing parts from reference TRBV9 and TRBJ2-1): DSGVTQTPKHLITATGQRVTLRCSPRSGDLSVYWYQQSLDQGLQFLIQYYNGEERAKGNILERFSAQQFPDLHSELNLSSLELGDSALYFCASSLLANEQFFGPGTRLTVL.

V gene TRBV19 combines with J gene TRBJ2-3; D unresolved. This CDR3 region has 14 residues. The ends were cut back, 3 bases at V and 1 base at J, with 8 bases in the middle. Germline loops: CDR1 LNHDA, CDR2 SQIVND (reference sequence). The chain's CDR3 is CASSISLGTDTQYF. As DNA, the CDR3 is TGTGCCAGTAGTATCTCGCTGGGCACAGATACGCAGTATTTT.

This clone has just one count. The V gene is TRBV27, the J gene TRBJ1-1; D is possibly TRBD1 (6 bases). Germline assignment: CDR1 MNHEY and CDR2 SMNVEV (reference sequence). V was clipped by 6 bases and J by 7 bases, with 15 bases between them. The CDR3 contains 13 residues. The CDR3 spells CASSAIGQNEAFF. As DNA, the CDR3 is TGTGCCAGCAGCGCAATCGGACAGAATGAAGCTTTCTTT.

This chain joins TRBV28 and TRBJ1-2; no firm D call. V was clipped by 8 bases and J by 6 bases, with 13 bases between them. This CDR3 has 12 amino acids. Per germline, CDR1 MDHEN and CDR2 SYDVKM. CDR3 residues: CASGREPHGYTF. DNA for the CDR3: TGTGCCAGCGGTCGGGAACCCCATGGCTACACCTTC.

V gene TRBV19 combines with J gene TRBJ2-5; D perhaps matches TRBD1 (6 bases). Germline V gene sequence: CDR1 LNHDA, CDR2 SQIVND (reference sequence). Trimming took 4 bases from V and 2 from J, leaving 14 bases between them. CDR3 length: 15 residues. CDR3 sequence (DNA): TGTGCCAGTAGTAGCGTTGGGGGCGGGCAAGAGACCCAGTACTTC. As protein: CASSSVGGGQETQYF.

CDR3 protein: CASSMGGSQPQHF. The CDR3 bases are TGTGCCAGTAGTATGGGAGGTTCACAGCCCCAGCATTTT. The gene calls are TRBV19 and TRBJ1-5; D remains ambiguous. Germline CDR1 and CDR2: LNHDA and SQIVND (reference sequence). Trimming shortened V by 3 bases and J by 7 bases, and 10 bases separated the two germline ends. This CDR3 has 13 residues.

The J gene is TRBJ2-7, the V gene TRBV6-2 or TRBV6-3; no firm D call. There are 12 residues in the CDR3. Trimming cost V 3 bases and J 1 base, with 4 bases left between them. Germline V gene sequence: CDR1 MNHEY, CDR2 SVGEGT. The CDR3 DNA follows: TGTGCCAGCAGTTATAGGTCCTACGAGCAGTACTTC. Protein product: CASSYRSYEQYF.